This TCR beta chain was identified in a study of beta chain features in type 1 diabetes. The overall study: Age, gender, cell numbers and subset yield matched between patients and controls. The study's findings and limits: In every one of the four CD4+ subsets, TCRB CDR3s were moderately but significantly shorter in Type 1 diabetes patients. Although PCR might favor shorter templates, it would do so equally in patients and controls.

This clone was seen a few times. Its antigen is not identified. Expressed TCRB transcripts got sequenced, as all isolated RNA was reverse transcribed. There were millions of reads on average in the naive, central memory and regulatory T cell samples. Libraries were prepared by immunoSEQ multiplex PCR; TCRdb keeps only in-frame clonotypes and omits some of them. This table has 250,000 or so clones, about 15% appearing once. The sample was naive CD4+ T cells from blood. This clonotype originated in a young man with type 1 diabetes.

CDR3 coding DNA: TGTGCCAGCGAACAGGGCGAAGGCACAGATACGCAGTATTTT. It yields the protein CASEQGEGTDTQYF. The chain is built from TRBV19 and TRBJ2-3; D may be TRBD1 (6 bases). V lost 9 bases and J 1 base, leaving 14 bases between the germline ends. The CDR3 length is 14 residues. Germline V gene data show CDR1 as LNHDA and CDR2 as SQIVND (reference sequence).